This entry lists 27 T cell receptor beta chains sequenced from one sample in a study of breast tumors, draining lymph nodes, adjacent tissues. The lymph nodes were axillary draining lymph nodes from breast cancer patients. TCRdb re-called the multiplex PCR reads through MiXCR, storing one row per CDR3 protein. The sample consists of over 200,000 distinct CDR3 sequences, 30% to 35% of them appearing once. The sample consisted of axillary lymph node tissue. These receptor sequences come from a female donor with breast cancer. Some clones in this sample may be carry-over from other donors' samples.

The V call is TRBV20-1, the J call TRBJ2-6; D is unclear. The CDR3 is 12 amino acids. The germline V gene has CDR1 DFQATT and CDR2 SNEGSKA (reference sequence). The V and J ends lost 0 bases and 4 bases respectively, with 1 base between them. CDR3 bases: TGCAGTGCTAGAGAAGGGGCCAACGTCCTGACTTTC. It yields the protein CSAREGANVLTF.

To note about this clonotype: The junction does not match germline at one end; this may be a read error. V and J are TRBV4-2 and TRBJ2-6, with 7 bases fitting TRBD1. Germline CDR1 LGHNA, CDR2 YNFKEQ. This CDR3 is 14 amino acids long. The CDR3 loop reads CASSLYKGAYVLTF. Here the CDR3 DNA reads TGTGCCAGCAGCCTCTATAAGGGGGCCTACGTCCTGACTTTC.

On this clonotype: With a much larger clone just one base away, this may be a read error. This chain joins TRBV2 and TRBJ2-2; D call uncertain. Germline CDR1 is SNHLY and CDR2 is FYNNEI. The CDR3 has 13 residues. The CDR3 region has the DNA TGTGCCAGCAGAGGACCGAACGCCGGGGAGCTGTTTTTT. This sequence encodes CASRGPNAGELFF.

This clonotype was seen repeatedly, ten times or more. The chain carries TRBV29-1 and TRBJ1-2; tentatively, D is TRBD1 (6 bases). The CDR3 runs 13 residues. The V end lost 6 bases, the J end lost 0 bases, and 11 bases lay between the germline ends. CDR1 and CDR2 (germline): SQVTM, ANQGSEA. The CDR3 nucleotides are TGCAGCGTATCACAGGGCTCTAACTATGGCTACACCTTC. Amino acids: CSVSQGSNYGYTF.

The chain recombines TRBV7-2 with TRBJ2-7; TRBD2 aligns across 8 bases. Germline V gene lookup returns CDR1 SGHTA and CDR2 FQGNSA. The CDR3 covers 15 residues. J was trimmed by 3 bases and V by 6 bases; bases with no gene match: 10. For the CDR3, the DNA is TGTGCCAGCAGTTCGCCCGGGACTAGTCTCTACGAGCAGTACTTC. Its protein is CASSSPGTSLYEQYF.

This clonotype was observed many times. The chain has TRBV6-5 and TRBJ1-2, with a weak D call TRBD1 (6 bases). There are 14 residues in the CDR3. From germline, CDR1 is MNHEY and CDR2 SVGAGI. The V end was cut by 10 bases, the J end by 0 bases, with 15 bases between. The CDR3, as DNA: TGTGCCATTTCCAGGGGAGTTGCTAACTATGGCTACACCTTC. Translated, it gives CAISRGVANYGYTF.

CDR3 DNA: TGTGCCAGCAGTTACACCCTCGGCGGGGGGGGTGGTGAGCAGTTCTTC. It is translated as CASSYTLGGGGGEQFF. The V gene is TRBV6-5, the J gene TRBJ2-1; 9 positions agree with TRBD2. Losses at the gene ends were 2 bases for V and 9 bases for J; bases not matched to a gene: 11. Germline values: CDR1 MNHEY, CDR2 SVGAGI. The CDR3 consists of 16 residues.

This clonotype came up once. One base away lies a much larger clone, so this may be a sequencing read error. The V gene is TRBV20-1, the J gene TRBJ1-5; 10 bases map to TRBD1. Looked up from germline, CDR1 is DFQATT and CDR2 is SNEGSKA (reference sequence). This CDR3 is built from 14 residues. Trimming removed 2 bases from V and 9 bases from J; junction bases left unmatched: 7. The CDR3 nucleotides are TGCAGTGCTAGAACCGGGACAGGGGTCCCGCCCCAGCATTTT. It yields the protein CSARTGTGVPPQHF.

This chain connects TRBV3-1 to TRBJ2-7, with D perhaps matching TRBD2 (5 bases). The V gene's germline CDR1 is LGHDT and CDR2 YNNKEL (reference sequence). The ends were cut back, 2 bases at V and 6 bases at J, with 11 bases in the middle. The CDR3 consists of 13 residues. In nucleotides, the CDR3 is TGTGCCAGCAGCCAAACTAGGCGGGTCGAGCAGTACTTC. Translation: CASSQTRRVEQYF.

This clonotype has at least ten counts. This chain joins TRBV2 and TRBJ2-1, with 7 bases identical to TRBD1. Germline CDR1 SNHLY, CDR2 FYNNEI. V dropped 5 bases and J dropped 0; count of bases not matched to a gene: 4. The CDR3 runs 15 residues. CDR3 sequence (DNA): TGTGCCAGCAGTCGACAGGGAAGCTCCTACAATGAGCAGTTCTTC. It translates to CASSRQGSSYNEQFF.

Here the CDR3 DNA reads TGCAGTGCTAGATCTCCCAGCGGGGGGGCTGAGACCCAGTACTTC. This sequence encodes CSARSPSGGAETQYF. This rearrangement joins TRBV20-1 to TRBJ2-5; 10 bases match TRBD2. V gave up 2 bases and J gave up 5 bases; unmatched junction bases: 8. The CDR3 loop spans 15 amino acids. In germline, CDR1 is DFQATT, CDR2 SNEGSKA (reference sequence).

This clonotype was seen ten or more times. A much larger clone lies a single base off, so this may be a read error. The chain couples TRBV9 to TRBJ2-1; 7 bases fit TRBD2. The CDR3 contains 14 residues. The germline V gene has CDR1 SGDLS and CDR2 YYNGEE. The CDR3 DNA sequence: TGTGCCAGCAGCGGGGGCGGGAGTTTCGATGAGCAGTCCTTC. Amino acids: CASSGGGSFDEQSF. Full variable domain (outside the CDR3, taken from reference TRBV9 and TRBJ2-1): DSGVTQTPKHLITATGQRVTLRCSPRSGDLSVYWYQQSLDQGLQFLIQYYNGEERAKGNILERFSAQQFPDLHSELNLSSLELGDSALYFCASSGGGSFDEQSFGPGTRLTVL.

This clonotype was recorded at least ten times. This chain joins TRBV19 and TRBJ2-2, with 7 bases that match TRBD1. This CDR3 contains 14 residues. Germline loops: CDR1 LNHDA, CDR2 SQIVND (reference sequence). V lost 6 bases, J lost 4 bases, and 5 bases stayed unmatched. The DNA of the CDR3 is TGTGCCAGTAGGATGGGACAGTTCACCGGGGAGCTGTTTTTT. Translation gives CASRMGQFTGELFF.

As DNA, the CDR3 is TGTGCCAGCAGCTTGTCGGGAGGACCGAATGAGCAGTTCTTC. Translation gives CASSLSGGPNEQFF. J is TRBJ2-1 and V is TRBV5-4; 7 bases align to TRBD2. The CDR3 spans 14 residues. Per the germline V gene, CDR1 is SGHNT and CDR2 is YYREEE (reference sequence). Trimming removed 1 base from V and 7 bases from J; junction bases left unmatched: 5.

On this clonotype: Since a much larger clone is just one base distant, this may be a read error. The chain has TRBV20-1 and TRBJ1-2, with 8 bases fitting TRBD1. CDR1 is DFQATT, CDR2 SNEGSKA, per germline (reference sequence). This CDR3 comprises 12 residues. CDR3 sequence: CSAKTGASGSTF. CDR3 nucleotide sequence: TGCAGTGCGAAGACAGGGGCAAGTGGCTCCACCTTC.

This clonotype was observed a handful of times. The chain links TRBV5-4 to TRBJ2-7; D is undetermined. The CDR3 consists of 14 residues. V was trimmed by 4 bases and J by 2 bases, leaving 13 bases between them. Germline CDR1 reads SGHNT; CDR2 reads YYREEE (reference sequence). The DNA for the CDR3 is TGTGCCAGCAGCCCCACGCCACTCGCCTACGAGCAGTACTTC. The encoded protein is CASSPTPLAYEQYF. Full variable domain (rest looked up from reference TRBV5-4 and TRBJ2-7): ETGVTQSPTHLIKTRGQQVTLRCSSQSGHNTVSWYQQALGQGPQFIFQYYREEENGRGNFPPRFSGLQFPNYSSELNVNALELDDSALYLCASSPTPLAYEQYFGPGTRLTVT.

This clonotype was seen at least ten times. One end of the junction fails to match germline, which may point to a read error. The rearrangement joins TRBV20-1 to TRBJ2-7; possibly TRBD1 for D (6 bases). The germline gives CDR1 DFQATT, CDR2 SNEGSKA (reference sequence). The CDR3 is made up of 15 amino acids. CDR3 region: CSARDGAGVSYEQYF. For the CDR3, the DNA is TGCAGTGCTCGAGACGGGGCAGGGGTATCCTACGAGCAGTACTTC.

In this sample, this clonotype turned up many times. The chain has TRBV9 and TRBJ2-7; no firm D call. The CDR3 has 14 amino acids. V shed 0 bases and J shed 2 bases, with 9 bases lying between them. CDR1 SGDLS and CDR2 YYNGEE come from the germline V gene. The CDR3 protein is CASSVGVNPYEQYF. CDR3 nucleotide sequence: TGTGCCAGCAGCGTAGGGGTCAACCCCTACGAGCAGTACTTC. The complete variable domain, with remaining parts taken from reference TRBV9 and TRBJ2-7, reads DSGVTQTPKHLITATGQRVTLRCSPRSGDLSVYWYQQSLDQGLQFLIQYYNGEERAKGNILERFSAQQFPDLHSELNLSSLELGDSALYFCASSVGVNPYEQYFGPGTRLTVT.

This sequence joins TRBV29-1 and TRBJ2-2; D uncertain. CDR3 length: 12 amino acids. V lost 8 bases, J lost 3 bases, and 10 bases lay in between. Germline-derived CDR1 and CDR2 are SQVTM and ANQGSEA. In DNA form, the CDR3 reads TGCAGCTTGAGGACGGACACCGGGGAGCTGTTTTTT. Its protein product is CSLRTDTGELFF.

The V and J genes are TRBV7-9 and TRBJ2-7; weak D call: TRBD2 (6 bases). The V end lost 0 bases, the J end lost 2 bases, and 20 bases lay between the germline ends. CDR3 length: 18 amino acids. The germline V gene encodes CDR1 SEHNR and CDR2 FQNEAQ (reference sequence). The CDR3 spells CASSLAGRAGTDPYEQYF. The CDR3 DNA sequence: TGTGCCAGCAGCTTAGCAGGTCGAGCCGGGACTGACCCCTACGAGCAGTACTTC.

Ten or more counts support this clonotype. This sequence joins TRBV12-3 or TRBV12-4 and TRBJ2-7; 10 positions match TRBD2. The CDR3 loop spans 16 amino acids. Trimming at V came to 2 bases and at J to 6 bases, leaving 10 bases not matched to a gene. The CDR3 nucleotides read TGTGCCAGCAGTTTAATCGGGCTAGCGGGAGTATCCGAGCAGTACTTC. It translates to CASSLIGLAGVSEQYF.

At least ten counts were recorded for this clonotype. The rearrangement links TRBV24-1 to TRBJ1-5, with a weak D call TRBD1 (6 bases). There are 13 residues in the CDR3. From germline, CDR1 is KGHDR and CDR2 SFDVKD. V lost 5 bases and J lost 6, with 10 bases in between. The CDR3 nucleotides are TGTGCCACCAGTGGTCAGGGGAGTCAGCCCCAGCATTTT. It translates to CATSGQGSQPQHF.

This clonotype was seen a handful of times. The V call is TRBV29-1, the J call TRBJ2-2; 8 bases line up with TRBD1. The junction had 12 bases not matched to a gene; V was cut back by 4 bases and J by 2 bases. Germline assignment: CDR1 SQVTM and CDR2 ANQGSEA. The CDR3 extends over 17 amino acids. For the CDR3, the DNA is TGCAGCGTTGTCTGTAGGACAGGGCAGCCCAACACCGGGGAGCTGTTTTTT. Its translation: CSVVCRTGQPNTGELFF.

This CDR3 reads CASSSGQGRGETIYF. The CDR3 DNA is TGTGCCAGCAGCTCGGGACAGGGGAGAGGAGAGACCATATATTTT. The chain links TRBV7-3 to TRBJ1-3; 10 bases match TRBD1. V shed 4 bases and J 10 bases; nucleotides not matched to a gene: 10. CDR3 length equals 15 residues. Germline V lookup: CDR1 SGHTA, CDR2 FQGTGA.

Ten or more counts support this clonotype. This chain joins TRBV18 and TRBJ1-6, with 8 positions matching TRBD1. V trimming: 8 bases; J trimming: 7 bases; junction bases outside the gene matches: 4. CDR3 length equals 13 residues. CDR1 KGHSH and CDR2 LQKENI come from the germline V gene. In nucleotides, the CDR3 is TGTGCCAGCAGGGGACAGGTGAATTCACCCCTCCACTTT. Translation: CASRGQVNSPLHF.

This clonotype was counted many times. This chain connects TRBV12-3 or TRBV12-4 to TRBJ2-3; no firm D call. The CDR3 is made up of 13 amino acids. The ends were cut back, 5 bases at V and 1 base at J, with 7 bases in the middle. The CDR3 region is CASSALRTDTQYF. CDR3 nucleotide sequence: TGTGCCAGCAGTGCCTTGCGCACAGATACGCAGTATTTT.

This clonotype was counted many times. V usage is TRBV7-2 and J usage is TRBJ2-7, with D perhaps matching TRBD1 (6 bases). The V gene's germline CDR1 is SGHTA and CDR2 FQGNSA. The ends were cut back, 1 base at V and 6 bases at J, with 16 bases in the middle. The CDR3 runs 15 residues. CDR3 coding DNA: TGTGCCAGCAGCTTAGGATCCAGGGGACGGCTCGAGCAGTACTTC. The encoded protein is CASSLGSRGRLEQYF.